This T cell receptor beta chain was captured in a study of shared clonotypes between healthy human individuals. Points from the study as a whole: Approximately 4.6% of naive CD4 clonotypes were common to a few donors.

The table came from immunoSEQ multiplex PCR; TCRdb's copy has only in-frame clones and leaves some out. The sample gives around 610,000 clones, approximately 96% of which show up once; about 0.12% is in the top ten. The naive CD8 population came from CD45RO-negative cells selected for CCR7, without terminally differentiated effector memory CD45RA+ cells. The CDR3 is made up of 14 amino acids. V dropped 5 bases and J dropped 2 bases, with 13 bases sitting between them. Germline CDR1 reads MNHEY; CDR2 reads SMNVEV (reference sequence). Of note for this clone: Its antigen is not known. Other DNA sequences in this sample translate to the same CDR3.

The TCR comes from a woman in her twenties or thirties in good health. The chain recombines TRBV27 with TRBJ2-7; D gene unclear. Sequenced sample: naive CD8+ T cells sorted from blood. This chain's CDR3 is CASSTSGRTYEQYF. DNA of the CDR3: TGTGCCAGCAGTACCTCGGGCAGAACCTACGAGCAGTACTTC.